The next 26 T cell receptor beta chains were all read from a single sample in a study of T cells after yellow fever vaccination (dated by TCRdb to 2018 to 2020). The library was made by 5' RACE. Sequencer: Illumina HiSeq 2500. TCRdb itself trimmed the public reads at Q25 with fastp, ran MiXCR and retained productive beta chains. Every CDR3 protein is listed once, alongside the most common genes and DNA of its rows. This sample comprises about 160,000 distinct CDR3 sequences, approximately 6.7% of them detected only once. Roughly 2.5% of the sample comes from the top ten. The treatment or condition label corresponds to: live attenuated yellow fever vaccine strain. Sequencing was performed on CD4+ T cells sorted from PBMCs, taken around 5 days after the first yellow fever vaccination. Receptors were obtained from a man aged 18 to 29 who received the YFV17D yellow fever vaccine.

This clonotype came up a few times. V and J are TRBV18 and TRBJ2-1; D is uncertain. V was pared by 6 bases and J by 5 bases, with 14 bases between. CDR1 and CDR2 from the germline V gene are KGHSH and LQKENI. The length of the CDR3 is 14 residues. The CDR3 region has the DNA TGTGCCAGCTCCCCCGGGTCAAGGCACAATGAGCAGTTCTTC. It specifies CASSPGSRHNEQFF.

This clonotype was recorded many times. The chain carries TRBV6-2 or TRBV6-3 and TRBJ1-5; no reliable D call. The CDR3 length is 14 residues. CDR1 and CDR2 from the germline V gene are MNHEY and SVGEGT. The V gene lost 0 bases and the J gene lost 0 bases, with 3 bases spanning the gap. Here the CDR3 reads CASSYSNSNQPQHF. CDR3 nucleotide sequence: TGTGCCAGCAGTTACTCGAATAGCAATCAGCCCCAGCATTTT.

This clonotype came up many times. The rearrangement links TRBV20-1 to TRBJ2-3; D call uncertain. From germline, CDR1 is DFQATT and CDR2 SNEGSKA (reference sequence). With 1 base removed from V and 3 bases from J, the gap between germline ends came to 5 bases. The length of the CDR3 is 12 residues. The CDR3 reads CSARVRTDTQYF. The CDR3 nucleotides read TGCAGTGCTAGAGTACGGACAGATACGCAGTATTTT.

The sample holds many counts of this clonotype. In DNA form, the CDR3 reads TGCGCCAGCAGCTTGAGTCTGATAGGCTCCAATGAGCAGTTCTTC. Its translation: CASSLSLIGSNEQFF. This chain joins TRBV5-1 and TRBJ2-1; D unclear. CDR1 and CDR2 from the germline V gene are SGHRS and YFSETQ. This CDR3 has 15 residues. The V and J ends lost 1 base and 6 bases respectively, with 14 bases between them.

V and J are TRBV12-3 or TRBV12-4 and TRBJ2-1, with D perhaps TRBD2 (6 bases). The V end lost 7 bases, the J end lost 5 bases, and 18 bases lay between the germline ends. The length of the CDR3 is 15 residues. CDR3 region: CASNDWGTGDNEQFF. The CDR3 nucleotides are TGTGCCAGCAACGACTGGGGGACGGGGGACAATGAGCAGTTCTTC.

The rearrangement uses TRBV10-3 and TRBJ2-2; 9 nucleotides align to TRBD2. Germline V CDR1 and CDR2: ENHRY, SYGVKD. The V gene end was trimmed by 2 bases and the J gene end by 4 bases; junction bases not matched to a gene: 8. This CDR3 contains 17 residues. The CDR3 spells CAISEGSGGLGTGELFF. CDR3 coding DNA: TGTGCCATCAGTGAGGGTAGCGGGGGCCTGGGCACCGGGGAGCTGTTTTTT.

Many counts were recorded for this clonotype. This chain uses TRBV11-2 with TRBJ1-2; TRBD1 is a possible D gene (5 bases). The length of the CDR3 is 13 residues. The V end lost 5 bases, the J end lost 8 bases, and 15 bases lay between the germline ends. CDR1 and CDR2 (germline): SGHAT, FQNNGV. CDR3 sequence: CASSASRELGYTF. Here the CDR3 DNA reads TGTGCCAGCAGCGCCTCCAGGGAGTTGGGCTACACCTTC.

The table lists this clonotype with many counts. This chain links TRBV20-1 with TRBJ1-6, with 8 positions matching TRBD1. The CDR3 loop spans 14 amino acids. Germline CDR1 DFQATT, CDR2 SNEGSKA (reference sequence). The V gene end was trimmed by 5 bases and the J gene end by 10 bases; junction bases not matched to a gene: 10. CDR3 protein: CSAWTGTGGSPLHF. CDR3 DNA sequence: TGCAGTGCTTGGACCGGGACAGGCGGGTCACCCCTCCACTTT.

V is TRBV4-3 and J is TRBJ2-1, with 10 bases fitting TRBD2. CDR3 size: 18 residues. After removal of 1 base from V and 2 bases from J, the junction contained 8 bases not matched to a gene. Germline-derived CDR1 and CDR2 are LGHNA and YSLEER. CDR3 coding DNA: TGCGCCAGCAGCCAAGCCCCAATAGCGGGGGGCCCCTACAATGAGCAGTTCTTC. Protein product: CASSQAPIAGGPYNEQFF.

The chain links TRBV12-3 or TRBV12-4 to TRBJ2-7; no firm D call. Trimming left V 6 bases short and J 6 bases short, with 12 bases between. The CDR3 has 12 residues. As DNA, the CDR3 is TGTGCCAGCAGACCTGTTTCGGGCGAGCAGTACTTC. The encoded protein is CASRPVSGEQYF.

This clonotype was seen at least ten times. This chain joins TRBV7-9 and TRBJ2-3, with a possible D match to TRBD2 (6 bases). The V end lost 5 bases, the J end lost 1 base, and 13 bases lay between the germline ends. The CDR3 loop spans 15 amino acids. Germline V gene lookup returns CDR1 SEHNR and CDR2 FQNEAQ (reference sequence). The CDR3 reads CASSPSGLRTDTQYF. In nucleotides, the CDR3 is TGTGCCAGCAGCCCAAGCGGGTTGCGCACAGATACGCAGTATTTT.

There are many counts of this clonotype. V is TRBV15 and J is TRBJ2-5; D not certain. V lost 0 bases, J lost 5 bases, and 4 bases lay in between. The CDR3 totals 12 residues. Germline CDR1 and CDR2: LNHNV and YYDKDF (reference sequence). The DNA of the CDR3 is TGTGCCACCAGCAGAGATGCGGAGACCCAGTACTTC. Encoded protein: CATSRDAETQYF.

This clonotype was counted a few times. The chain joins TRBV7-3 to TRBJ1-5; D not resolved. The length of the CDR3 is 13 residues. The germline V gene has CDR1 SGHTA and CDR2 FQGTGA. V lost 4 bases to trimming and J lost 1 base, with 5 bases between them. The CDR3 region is CASSSASNQPQHF. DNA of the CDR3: TGTGCCAGCAGCTCGGCCAGCAATCAGCCCCAGCATTTT.

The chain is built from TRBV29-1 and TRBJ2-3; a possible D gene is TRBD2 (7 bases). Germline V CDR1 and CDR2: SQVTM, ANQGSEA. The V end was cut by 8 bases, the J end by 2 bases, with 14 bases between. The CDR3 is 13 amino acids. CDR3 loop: CSYGGGPTDTQYF. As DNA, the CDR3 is TGCAGCTATGGGGGGGGCCCCACAGATACGCAGTATTTT.

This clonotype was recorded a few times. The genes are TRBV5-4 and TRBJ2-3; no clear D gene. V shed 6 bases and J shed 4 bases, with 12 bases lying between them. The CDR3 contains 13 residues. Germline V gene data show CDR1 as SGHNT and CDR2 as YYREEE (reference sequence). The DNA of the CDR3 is TGTGCCAGCACCCCATCGGCGGCAGATACGCAGTATTTT. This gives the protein CASTPSAADTQYF.

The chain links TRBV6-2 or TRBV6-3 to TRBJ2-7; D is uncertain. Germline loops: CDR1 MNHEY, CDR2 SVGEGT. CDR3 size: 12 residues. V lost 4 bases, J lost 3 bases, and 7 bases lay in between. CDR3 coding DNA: TGTGCCAGCAGTTCGGTGGGCTACGAGCAGTACGTC. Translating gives CASSSVGYEQYV.

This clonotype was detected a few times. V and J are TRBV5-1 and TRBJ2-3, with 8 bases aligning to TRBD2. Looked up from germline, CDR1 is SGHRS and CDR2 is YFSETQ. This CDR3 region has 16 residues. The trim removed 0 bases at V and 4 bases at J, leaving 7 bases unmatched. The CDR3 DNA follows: TGCGCCAGCAGCTTGGCCTTGCGGGGGGCGTCAGATACGCAGTATTTT. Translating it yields CASSLALRGASDTQYF. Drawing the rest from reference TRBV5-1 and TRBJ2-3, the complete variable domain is KAGVTQTPRYLIKTRGQQVTLSCSPISGHRSVSWYQQTPGQGLQFLFEYFSETQRNKGNFPGRFSGRQFSNSRSEMNVSTLELGDSALYLCASSLALRGASDTQYFGPGTRLTVL.

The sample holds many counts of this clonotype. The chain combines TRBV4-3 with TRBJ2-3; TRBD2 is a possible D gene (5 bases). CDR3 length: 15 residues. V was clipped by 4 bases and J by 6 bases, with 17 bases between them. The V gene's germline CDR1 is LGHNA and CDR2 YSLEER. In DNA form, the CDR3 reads TGCGCCAGCAGCCCCGTGCCAGTACGAGGGGATACGCAGTATTTT. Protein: CASSPVPVRGDTQYF.

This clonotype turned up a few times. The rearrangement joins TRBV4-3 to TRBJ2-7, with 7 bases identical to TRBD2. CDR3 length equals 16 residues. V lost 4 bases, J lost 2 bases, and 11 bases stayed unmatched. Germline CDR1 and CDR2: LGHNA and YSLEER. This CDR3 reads CASSLKMERGAYEQYF. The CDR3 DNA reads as TGCGCCAGCAGCCTCAAGATGGAACGGGGGGCCTACGAGCAGTACTTC.

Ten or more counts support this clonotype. This CDR3 is CASSYRQGGDTQYF. The CDR3 DNA sequence: TGCGCCAGCAGCTACCGACAGGGGGGAGATACGCAGTATTTT. This chain links TRBV5-1 with TRBJ2-3, with 9 nucleotides matching TRBD1. Germline trimming cut 3 bases from V and 5 bases from J; bases unmatched to any gene: 4. In germline, CDR1 is SGHRS, CDR2 YFSETQ. This CDR3 region has 14 residues.

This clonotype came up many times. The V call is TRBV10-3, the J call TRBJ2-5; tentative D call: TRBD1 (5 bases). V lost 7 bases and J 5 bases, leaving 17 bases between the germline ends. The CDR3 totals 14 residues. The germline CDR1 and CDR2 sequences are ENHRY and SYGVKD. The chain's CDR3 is CAIKSRQGGETQYF. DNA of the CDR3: TGTGCCATCAAATCACGGCAGGGCGGCGAGACCCAGTACTTC.

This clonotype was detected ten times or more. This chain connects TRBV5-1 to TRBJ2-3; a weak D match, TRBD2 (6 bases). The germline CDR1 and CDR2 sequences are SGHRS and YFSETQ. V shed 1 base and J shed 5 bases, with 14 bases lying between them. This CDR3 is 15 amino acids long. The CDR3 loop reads CASSLLGQGGDTQYF. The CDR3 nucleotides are TGCGCCAGCAGCTTGCTAGGGCAGGGAGGAGATACGCAGTATTTT. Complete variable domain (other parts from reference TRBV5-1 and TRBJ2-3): KAGVTQTPRYLIKTRGQQVTLSCSPISGHRSVSWYQQTPGQGLQFLFEYFSETQRNKGNFPGRFSGRQFSNSRSEMNVSTLELGDSALYLCASSLLGQGGDTQYFGPGTRLTVL.

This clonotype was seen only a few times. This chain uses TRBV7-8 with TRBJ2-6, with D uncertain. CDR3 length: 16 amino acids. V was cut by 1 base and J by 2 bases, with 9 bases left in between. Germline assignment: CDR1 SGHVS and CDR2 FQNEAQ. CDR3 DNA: TGTGCCAGCAGCTTAGGCAGGTGGACTGGGGCCAACGTCCTGACTTTC. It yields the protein CASSLGRWTGANVLTF.

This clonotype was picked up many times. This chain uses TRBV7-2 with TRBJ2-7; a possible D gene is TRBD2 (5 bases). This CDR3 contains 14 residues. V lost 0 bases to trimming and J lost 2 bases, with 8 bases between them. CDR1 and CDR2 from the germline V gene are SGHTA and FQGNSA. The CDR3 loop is CASSLAGNPYEQYV. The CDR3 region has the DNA TGTGCCAGCAGCTTAGCCGGGAACCCCTACGAGCAGTACGTC.

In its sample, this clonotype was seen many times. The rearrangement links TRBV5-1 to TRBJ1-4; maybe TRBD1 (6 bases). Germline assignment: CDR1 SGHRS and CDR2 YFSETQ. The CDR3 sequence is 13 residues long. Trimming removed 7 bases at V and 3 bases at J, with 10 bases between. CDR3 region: CASGWGPNEKLFF. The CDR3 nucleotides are TGCGCCAGCGGCTGGGGGCCTAATGAAAAACTGTTTTTT.

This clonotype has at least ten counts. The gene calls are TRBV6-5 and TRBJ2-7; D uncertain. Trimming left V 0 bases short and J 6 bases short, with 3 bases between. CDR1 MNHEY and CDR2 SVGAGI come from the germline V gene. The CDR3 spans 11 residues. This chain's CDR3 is CASSYSGEQYF. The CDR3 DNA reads TGTGCCAGCAGTTACTCGGGCGAGCAGTACTTC.